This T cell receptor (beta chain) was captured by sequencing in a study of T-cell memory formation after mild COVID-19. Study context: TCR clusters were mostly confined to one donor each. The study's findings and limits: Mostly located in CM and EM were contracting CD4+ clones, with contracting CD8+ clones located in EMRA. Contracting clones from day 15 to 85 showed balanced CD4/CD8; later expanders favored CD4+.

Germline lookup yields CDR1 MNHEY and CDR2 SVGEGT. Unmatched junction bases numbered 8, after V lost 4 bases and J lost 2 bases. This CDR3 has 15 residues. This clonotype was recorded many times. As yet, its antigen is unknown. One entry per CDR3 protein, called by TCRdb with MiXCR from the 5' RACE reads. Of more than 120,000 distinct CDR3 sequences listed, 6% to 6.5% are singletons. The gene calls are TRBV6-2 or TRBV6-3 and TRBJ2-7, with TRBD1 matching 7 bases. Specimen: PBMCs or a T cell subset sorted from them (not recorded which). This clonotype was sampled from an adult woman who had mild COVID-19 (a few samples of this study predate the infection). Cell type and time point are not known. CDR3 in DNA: TGTGCCAGCAGTTGGGATCCCAGGGGGACCTACGAGCAGTACTTC. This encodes CASSWDPRGTYEQYF.